This T cell receptor beta chain was documented in a study of cytomegalovirus exposure and HLA in healthy donors. Study-level results: In a later analysis, common viral pathogens appeared linked to several of the most significant clusters. In presence/absence analyses, roughly uniform sequencing depth across donors was assumed. Reports indicated that the classifier achieved high specificity and sensitivity in diagnosing cytomegalovirus status.

For this clone: The antigen remains undetermined.

13 Jbeta primers and 60 Vbeta primers were used for the PCR. Only in-frame clones appear in the TCRdb table, and some are missing; sequencing was by immunoSEQ multiplex PCR. This sample has some 100,000 clones, with roughly 75% found just once. From germline, CDR1 is SGHNT and CDR2 YYREEE (reference sequence). V was clipped by 4 bases and J by 5 bases, with 18 bases between them. The CDR3 loop spans 15 amino acids. V gene TRBV5-4 combines with J gene TRBJ1-2, with a tentative D call TRBD1 (5 bases). The clonotype comes from a male donor in good health and CMV-seropositive. Material for sequencing was PBMCs. DNA for the CDR3: TGTGCCAGCAGCCCTGTGGAGCGGGGGGAGTATGGCTACACCTTC. Amino acids: CASSPVERGEYGYTF.